This entry features one TCR beta chain sequence. This clonotype has just one count. No antigen is known for it. No clone much larger than this one lies a single base away; base qualities are absent. One read provides weak support. These data are taken from a study of vaccination and CD4 T cells after COVID-19 (dated by TCRdb to the early 2020s). Concerning the study at large: Every convalescent patient had a positive nasal swab PCR test for SARS-CoV-2, with mild disease in roughly ten patients and severe disease in one. Six males and four females were included in the convalescent cohort, with two Hispanic individuals, seven Caucasians, two Asians and one multiracial person represented. Two doses of either the Pfizer-BioNTech BNT162b2 vaccine (n=8) or the Moderna mRNA-1273 vaccine (n=2) were administered to participants. Post-COVID blood samples were collected from convalescent patients a median of around 100 days after diagnosis, with a range of roughly 30 to 161 days. Post-vaccine blood samples were obtained a median of approximately 70 days after the second vaccine dose, with a range of about 14 to 250 days. Overlapping spike peptide pools from SARS-CoV-2 and from the common cold coronaviruses HCoV-NL63, HCoV-OC43 and HCoV-229E were used as culture stimuli. As controls, cultures received a CEFX viral epitope pool (the positive control), an HIV-1 Nef peptide pool (the negative control), or no peptide at all. In roughly nine COVID-19 convalescent patients and several infection-naive healthy vaccine recipients, the spike-specific CD4+ TCR repertoire before mRNA vaccination was compared with the repertoire after mRNA vaccination. On the study overall, not on this receptor specifically: Only a relatively small number of convalescent patients were included in the study, and early timepoints following natural infection were not analyzed. The median count of SARS-CoV-2-reactive clonotypes went up from 20 to 25 after infection to 35 to 40 after vaccination, although the change was not significant. Among the post-vaccine SARS-CoV-2-reactive clones in convalescent patients, a median approximately 90% showed up only after vaccination, which suggests vaccine-specific priming. Nearly all vaccine-specific clones in convalescent patients (304 of 307) were mono-reactive for SARS-CoV-2 spike rather than cross-reactive with common cold coronaviruses.

Sequences SGHTA (CDR1) and FQGNSA (CDR2) are obtained from the germline V gene. Trimmed from V: 5 bases; trimmed from J: 6 bases; junction bases lacking a gene match: 9. The CDR3 numbers 15 residues from cysteine through phenylalanine. The kept DNA is CDR3 alone, 45 bases in frame from the first base. According to the study, the label for this sample's treatment or condition signals: roughly ten-day PBMC culture with coronavirus spike peptide pools or control peptides (ViraFEST assay). The ViraFEST assay, used in the study, expanded antigen-specific T cells with peptide pools and then identified the expanded clonotypes through TCR sequencing. The convalescent patients' positive SARS-CoV-2 PCR tests fell between March and December 2020, which was before the Alpha, Beta and Delta variants emerged in the United States. Each well held approximately 2 million PBMCs cultured in IMDM containing around 5% human AB serum and around 10 IU/ml IL-2, with about 9.1 ug/ml peptide pools added. On days 3 and 7, half of the culture medium was replaced with fresh IL-2-containing medium. CD4+ T cells were isolated after around ten days of culture through negative selection using the EasySep CD4+ T cell isolation kit. Ficoll-Paque Plus gradient centrifugation was used to isolate PBMCs from whole blood, and the isolated PBMCs were then either used fresh or cryopreserved at -140C. Each culture condition was generally run in triplicate wells.

Libraries were prepared through PCR. At the Johns Hopkins FTIC core, DNA from the cultured CD4+ T cells underwent TCR sequencing with the Oncomine TCR Beta short-read assay. Genomic DNA was extracted from the cultured CD4+ T cells with the QIAamp micro DNA kit. Oncomine TCR Beta libraries from cultured CD4+ T cells were pooled using unique dual indexes and sequenced on an Illumina iSeq 100. In the authors' own workflow: Non-productive sequences were removed, and CDR3s not starting with C, not ending with F or W, or shorter than 7 amino acids were discarded. Antigen-specific clonotypes were identified with the MANAFEST web application by comparing peptide-stimulated wells with reference and other culture wells. Positive clones required FDR below 0.05, an odds ratio above 5, and productive frequency above 0.1% in at least two of three replicate wells. A clonotype was classed as cross-reactive if the clonotype showed significant expansion both in SARS-CoV-2 spike wells and in at least one common cold coronavirus spike condition. Levenshtein distances (stringdist) and unrooted phylogenetic trees (ape) in R version 3.6.1 were used to assess CDR3 homology. TCRdb reprocessed the public reads (quality trimming at Q25 with fastp, clone calling with MiXCR) and kept in-frame beta chains. CDR3 protein sequences are deduplicated, and each keeps its most common genes and DNA. The V and J calls and clone size are TCRdb's, not the authors'. In all, the sample holds more than 4,500 distinct CDR3 sequences, and 40% to 55% of those were seen once. The ten most abundant clones make up roughly 64% of the sample.

Sequencing was carried out using CD4+ T cells from blood, cultured in vitro. The rearranged segments are TRBV7-2 and TRBJ1-2, and TRBD1 aligns with 10 junction nucleotides. The origin of this receptor is a human donor who had recovered from COVID-19. CDR3 reads: CASSGRQGANHGYTF. The DNA is as follows: TGTGCCAGCAGCGGTAGACAGGGGGCGAACCATGGCTACACCTTC.